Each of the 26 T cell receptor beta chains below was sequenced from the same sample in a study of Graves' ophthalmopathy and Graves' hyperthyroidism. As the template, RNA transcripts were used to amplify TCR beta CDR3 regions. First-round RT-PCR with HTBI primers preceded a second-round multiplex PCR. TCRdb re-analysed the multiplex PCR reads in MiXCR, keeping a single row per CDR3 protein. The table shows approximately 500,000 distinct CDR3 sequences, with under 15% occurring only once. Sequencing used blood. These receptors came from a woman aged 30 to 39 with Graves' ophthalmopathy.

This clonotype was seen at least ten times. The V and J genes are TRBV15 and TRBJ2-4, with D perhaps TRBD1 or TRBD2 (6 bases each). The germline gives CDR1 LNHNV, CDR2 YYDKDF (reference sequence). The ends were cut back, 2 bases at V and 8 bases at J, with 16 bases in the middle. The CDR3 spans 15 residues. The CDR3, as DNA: TGTGCCACCAGCAGAAAACAGGGACGGAGGGACATTCAGTACTTC. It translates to CATSRKQGRRDIQYF. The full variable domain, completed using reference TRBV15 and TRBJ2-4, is DAMVIQNPRYQVTQFGKPVTLSCSQTLNHNVMYWYQQKSSQAPKLLFHYYDKDFNNEADTPDNFQSRRPNTSFCFLDIRSPGLGDTAMYLCATSRKQGRRDIQYFGAGTRLSVL.

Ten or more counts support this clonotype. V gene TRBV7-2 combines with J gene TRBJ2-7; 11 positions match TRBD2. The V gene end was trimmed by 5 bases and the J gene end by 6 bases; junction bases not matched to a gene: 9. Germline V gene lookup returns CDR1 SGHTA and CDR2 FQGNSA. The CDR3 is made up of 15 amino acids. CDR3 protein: CASSQSVAGGTEQYF. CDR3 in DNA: TGTGCCAGCAGCCAATCTGTAGCGGGGGGGACCGAGCAGTACTTC.

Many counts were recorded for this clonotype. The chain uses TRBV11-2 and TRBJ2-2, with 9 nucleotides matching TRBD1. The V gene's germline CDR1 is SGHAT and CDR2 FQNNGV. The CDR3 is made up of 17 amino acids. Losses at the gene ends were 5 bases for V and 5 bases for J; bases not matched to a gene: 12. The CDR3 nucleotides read TGTGCCAGCAGCCACTCCCCCCCCGGGACAGGGACCGGGGAGCTGTTTTTT. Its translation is CASSHSPPGTGTGELFF.

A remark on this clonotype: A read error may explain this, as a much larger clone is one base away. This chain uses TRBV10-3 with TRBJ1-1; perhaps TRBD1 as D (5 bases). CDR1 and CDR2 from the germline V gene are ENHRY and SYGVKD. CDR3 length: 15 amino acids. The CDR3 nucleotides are TGTGCCATCAGTGAGAAAGACAGCATGAACACTGAAGTTTTCTTT. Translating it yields CAISEKDSMNTEVFF.

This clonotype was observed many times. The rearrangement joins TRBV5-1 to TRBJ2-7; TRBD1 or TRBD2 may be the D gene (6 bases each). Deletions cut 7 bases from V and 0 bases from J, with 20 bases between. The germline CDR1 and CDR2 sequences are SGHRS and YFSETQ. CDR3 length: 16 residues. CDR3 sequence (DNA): TGCGCCAGCCAGAGGTATGGGGGGCGGGACTCCTACGAGCAGTACTTC. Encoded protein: CASQRYGGRDSYEQYF.

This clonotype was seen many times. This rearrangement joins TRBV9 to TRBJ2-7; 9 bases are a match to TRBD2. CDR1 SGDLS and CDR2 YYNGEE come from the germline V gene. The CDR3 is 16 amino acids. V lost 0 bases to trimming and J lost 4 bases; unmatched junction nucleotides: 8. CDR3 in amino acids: CASSVAWREGLYEQYF. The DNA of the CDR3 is TGTGCCAGCAGCGTAGCTTGGCGGGAGGGCCTTTACGAGCAGTACTTC. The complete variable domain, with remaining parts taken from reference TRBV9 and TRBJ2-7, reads DSGVTQTPKHLITATGQRVTLRCSPRSGDLSVYWYQQSLDQGLQFLIQYYNGEERAKGNILERFSAQQFPDLHSELNLSSLELGDSALYFCASSVAWREGLYEQYFGPGTRLTVT.

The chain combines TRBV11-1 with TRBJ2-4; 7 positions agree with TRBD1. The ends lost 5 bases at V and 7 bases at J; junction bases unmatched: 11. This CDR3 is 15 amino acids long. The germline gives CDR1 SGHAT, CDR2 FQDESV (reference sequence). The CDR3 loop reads CASSPRTGLGNIQYF. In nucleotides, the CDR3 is TGTGCCAGCAGCCCCCGGACAGGTCTCGGCAACATTCAGTACTTC. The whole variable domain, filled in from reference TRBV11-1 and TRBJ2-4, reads EAEVAQSPRYKITEKSQAVAFWCDPISGHATLYWYRQILGQGPELLVQFQDESVVDDSQLPKDRFSAERLKGVDSTLKIQPAELGDSAMYLCASSPRTGLGNIQYFGAGTRLSVL.

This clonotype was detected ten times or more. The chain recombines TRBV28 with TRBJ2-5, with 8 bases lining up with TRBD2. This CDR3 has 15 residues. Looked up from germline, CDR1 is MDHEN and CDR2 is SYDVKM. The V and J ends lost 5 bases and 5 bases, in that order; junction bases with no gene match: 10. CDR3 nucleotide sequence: TGTGCCAGCAGTCCCCCGGGGGGGGGATCGGAGACCCAGTACTTC. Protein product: CASSPPGGGSETQYF.

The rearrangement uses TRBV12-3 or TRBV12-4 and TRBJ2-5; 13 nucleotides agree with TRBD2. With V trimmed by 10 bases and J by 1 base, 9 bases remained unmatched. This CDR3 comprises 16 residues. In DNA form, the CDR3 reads TGTGCCACGCGATCCGGGACTAGCGGGATCCAAGAGACCCAGTACTTC. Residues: CATRSGTSGIQETQYF.

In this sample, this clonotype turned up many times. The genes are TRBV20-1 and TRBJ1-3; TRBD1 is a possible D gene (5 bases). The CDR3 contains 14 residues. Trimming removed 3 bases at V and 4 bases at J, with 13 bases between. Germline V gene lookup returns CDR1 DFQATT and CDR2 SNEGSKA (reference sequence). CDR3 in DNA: TGCAGTGCTAGTATTCGTAGGGGAGGAAACACCATATATTTT. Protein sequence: CSASIRRGGNTIYF.

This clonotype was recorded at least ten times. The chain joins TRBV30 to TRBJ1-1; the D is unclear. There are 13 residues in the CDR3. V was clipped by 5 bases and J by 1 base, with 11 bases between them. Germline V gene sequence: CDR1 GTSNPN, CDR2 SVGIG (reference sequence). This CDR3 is CAWSTTENTEAFF. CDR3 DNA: TGTGCCTGGTCCACCACAGAGAACACTGAAGCTTTCTTT.

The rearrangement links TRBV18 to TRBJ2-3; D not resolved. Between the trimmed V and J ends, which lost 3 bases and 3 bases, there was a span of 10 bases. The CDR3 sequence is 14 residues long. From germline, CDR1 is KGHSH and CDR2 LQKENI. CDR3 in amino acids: CASSPMAETDTQYF. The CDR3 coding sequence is TGTGCCAGCTCACCCATGGCAGAAACAGATACGCAGTATTTT. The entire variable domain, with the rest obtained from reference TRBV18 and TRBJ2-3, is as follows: NAGVMQNPRHLVRRRGQEARLRCSPMKGHSHVYWYRQLPEEGLKFMVYLQKENIIDESGMPKERFSAEFPKEGPSILRIQQVVRGDSAAYFCASSPMAETDTQYFGPGTRLTVL.

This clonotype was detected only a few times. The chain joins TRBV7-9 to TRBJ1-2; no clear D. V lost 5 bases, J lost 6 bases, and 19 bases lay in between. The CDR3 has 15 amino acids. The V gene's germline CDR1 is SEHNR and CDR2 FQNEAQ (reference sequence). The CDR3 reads CASSPSSRLFDGYTF. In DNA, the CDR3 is TGTGCCAGCAGCCCCTCCTCAAGGTTGTTCGATGGCTACACCTTC.

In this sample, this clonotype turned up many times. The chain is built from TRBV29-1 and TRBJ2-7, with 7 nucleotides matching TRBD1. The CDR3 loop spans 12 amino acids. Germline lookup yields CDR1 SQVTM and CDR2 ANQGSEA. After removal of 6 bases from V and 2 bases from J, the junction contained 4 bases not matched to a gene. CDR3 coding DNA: TGCAGCGTGGCCAGGGGGACCTACGAGCAGTACTTC. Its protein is CSVARGTYEQYF.

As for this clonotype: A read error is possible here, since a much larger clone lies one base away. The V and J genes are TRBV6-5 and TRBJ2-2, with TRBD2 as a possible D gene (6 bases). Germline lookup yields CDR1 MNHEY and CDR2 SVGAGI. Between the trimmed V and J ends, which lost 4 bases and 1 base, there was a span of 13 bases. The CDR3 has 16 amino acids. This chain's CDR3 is CASSSLSGWNTGELFF. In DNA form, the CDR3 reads TGTGCCAGCAGTTCCCTTAGCGGTTGGAACACCGGGGAGCTGTTTTTT.

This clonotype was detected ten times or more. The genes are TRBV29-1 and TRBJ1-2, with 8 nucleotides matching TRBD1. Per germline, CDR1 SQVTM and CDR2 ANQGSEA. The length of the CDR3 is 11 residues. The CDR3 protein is CTTTGDYGYTF. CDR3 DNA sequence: TGCACTACGACAGGGGACTATGGCTACACCTTC.

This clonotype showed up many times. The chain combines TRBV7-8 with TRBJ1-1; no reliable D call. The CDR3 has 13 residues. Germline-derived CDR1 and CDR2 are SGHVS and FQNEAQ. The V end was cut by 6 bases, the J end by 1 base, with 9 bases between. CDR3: CASSAHTNTEAFF. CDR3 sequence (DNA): TGTGCCAGCAGTGCACATACGAACACTGAAGCTTTCTTT.

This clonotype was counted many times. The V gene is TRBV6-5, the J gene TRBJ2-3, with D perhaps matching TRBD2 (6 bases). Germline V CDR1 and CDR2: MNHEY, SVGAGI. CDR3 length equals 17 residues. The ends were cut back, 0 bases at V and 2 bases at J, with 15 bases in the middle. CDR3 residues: CASSYSAGPNPTDTQYF. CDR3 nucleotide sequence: TGTGCCAGCAGTTACTCGGCGGGGCCCAACCCCACAGATACGCAGTATTTT.

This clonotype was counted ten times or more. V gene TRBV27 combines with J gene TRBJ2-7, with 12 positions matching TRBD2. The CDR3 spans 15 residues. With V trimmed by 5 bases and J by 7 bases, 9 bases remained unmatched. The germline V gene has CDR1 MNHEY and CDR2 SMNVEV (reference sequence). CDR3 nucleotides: TGTGCCAGCAGTCCGAGACTAGCGGGGGACGGGGAGCAGTACTTC. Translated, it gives CASSPRLAGDGEQYF.

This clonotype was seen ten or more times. The CDR3 bases are TGTGCCTGGGGACTCCGACACCTCTATGGCTACACCTTC. Translated, it gives CAWGLRHLYGYTF. This rearrangement joins TRBV30 to TRBJ1-2; D gene uncertain. Germline V gene lookup returns CDR1 GTSNPN and CDR2 SVGIG (reference sequence). The V end was cut by 5 bases, the J end by 4 bases, with 14 bases between. This CDR3 is built from 13 residues.

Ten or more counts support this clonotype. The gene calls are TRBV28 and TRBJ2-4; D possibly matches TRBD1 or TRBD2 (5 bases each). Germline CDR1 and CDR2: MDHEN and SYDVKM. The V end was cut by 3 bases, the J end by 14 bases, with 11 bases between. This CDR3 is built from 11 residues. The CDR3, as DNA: TGTGCCAGCAGTTTGAGGGGAGATAAGTACTTC. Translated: CASSLRGDKYF.

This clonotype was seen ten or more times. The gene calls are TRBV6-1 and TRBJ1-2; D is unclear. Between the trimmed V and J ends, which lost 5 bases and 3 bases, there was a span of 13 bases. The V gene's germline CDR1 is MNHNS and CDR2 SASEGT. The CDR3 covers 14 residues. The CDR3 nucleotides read TGTGCCAGCAGTCCTGAAGGATCCCACTATGGCTACACCTTC. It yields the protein CASSPEGSHYGYTF.

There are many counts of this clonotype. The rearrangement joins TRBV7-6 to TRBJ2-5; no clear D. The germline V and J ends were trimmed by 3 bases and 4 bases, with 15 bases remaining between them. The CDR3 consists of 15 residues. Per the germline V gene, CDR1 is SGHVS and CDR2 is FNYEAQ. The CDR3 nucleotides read TGTGCCAGCAGCTTTGCCGGTGAGAAAGGAGAGACCCAGTACTTC. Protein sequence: CASSFAGEKGETQYF.

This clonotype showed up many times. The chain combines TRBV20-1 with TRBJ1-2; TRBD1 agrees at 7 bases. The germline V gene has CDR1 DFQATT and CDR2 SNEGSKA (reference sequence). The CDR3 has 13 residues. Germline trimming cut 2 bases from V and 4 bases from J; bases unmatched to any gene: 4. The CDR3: CSARPRDSYGYTF. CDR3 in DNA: TGCAGTGCTAGACCACGGGACAGCTATGGCTACACCTTC.

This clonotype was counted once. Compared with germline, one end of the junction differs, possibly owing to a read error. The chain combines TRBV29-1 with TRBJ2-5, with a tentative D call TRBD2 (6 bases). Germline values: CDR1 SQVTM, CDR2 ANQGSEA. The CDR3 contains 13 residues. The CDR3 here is CIVDGTSQETQYF. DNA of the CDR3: TGCATCGTTGACGGGACTTCTCAAGAGACCCAGTACTTC.

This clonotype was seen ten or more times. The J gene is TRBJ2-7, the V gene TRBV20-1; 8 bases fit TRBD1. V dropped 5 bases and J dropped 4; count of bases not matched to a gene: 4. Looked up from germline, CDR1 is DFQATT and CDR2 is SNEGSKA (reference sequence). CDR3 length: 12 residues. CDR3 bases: TGCAGTGCTGAAGACAGGGGATACGAGCAGTACTTC. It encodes CSAEDRGYEQYF.